What follows is one TCR beta chain and its context. These data originate in a study of blood T cell repertoires in COVID-19. CDR3 length equals 11 residues. Trimming took 7 bases from V and 8 from J, leaving 9 bases between them. Clones were read by immunoSEQ multiplex PCR, and TCRdb kept only the in-frame ones, dropping some. The data show hundreds of thousands of clones, 70% to 90% seen once. The TCR was taken from a woman between 40 and 55 years old with acute COVID-19. The chain links TRBV6-7 to TRBJ1-5; maybe TRBD1 (5 bases). TRBV6-7 is assigned to the ORF class and has an uncertain function. Sequencing input: PBMCs or T cells enriched from blood (not recorded which). The chain's CDR3 is CASKGIKPQHF. The CDR3 DNA follows: TGTGCCAGCAAGGGGATAAAGCCCCAGCATTTT.